This note documents a single TCR beta chain sequence. No antigen is known for it. Germline V gives CDR1 SGHAT, CDR2 FQNNGV. CDR3 size: 17 residues. The entry originates in a study of CXCR3-negative and CXCR3-positive naive CD8 T cells. Preparation of TRB cDNA libraries relied on 5' RACE carrying UMI labels. TCRdb re-analyzed the 5' RACE reads; it lists each CDR3 protein once, without DNA. The sample holds 75,000 to 100,000 distinct CDR3 sequences. Findings of the study overall: Whereas both naive subsets had comparably high diversity, memory CD8+ cells had much lower diversity. CXCR3-positive naive cells had TRB CDR3s that were more hydrophobic than CXCR3-negative naive cells had.

The chain links TRBV11-2 to TRBJ1-3. This TCR was recovered from a human donor in good health. Some clones in this sample may be carry-over from other donors' samples. The sample comprised naive CXCR3+ CD8+ T cells from blood. Subset of the sample: CD45RO-CCR7+CD27+CD95- naive CD8+ T cells expressing CXCR3 (TNR3+). This chain's CDR3 is CASSFDGFSTSGNTIYF.